The rows below give T cell receptor beta chains drawn from one sample of a study of blood T cells in healthy people across ages. One entry per CDR3 protein, called by TCRdb with MiXCR from the 5' RACE reads. The table shows some 1.4 million distinct CDR3 sequences, with 42% occurring only once. The sequencing sample was made of blood. The receptor source for this set is a young woman in good health. Each CDR3 is given with its conserved first and last residue. The D gene is left open where the match is weak. Not all rows give a size; the values are once, few, many and, for expanded clones, a class.

d_gene,j_gene,abundance,v_gene,CDR3aa,CDR3nt
NA,TRBJ2-5,few,TRBV20-1,CSASSTRYRDNIQETQYF,TGCAGTGCTAGCTCTACAAGATACCGGGACAACATACAAGAGACCCAGTACTTC
NA,TRBJ2-1,NA,TRBV7-6,CASSRPTGNRPYEQFF,TGTGCCAGCAGCCGACCTACAGGGAACCGTCCTTACGAGCAGTTCTTC
NA,TRBJ2-2,NA,TRBV11-2,CTSSLGSGDVNTGELFF,TGTACCAGCAGCTTAGGGAGTGGGGACGTGAACACCGGGGAGCTGTTTTTT
TRBD2,TRBJ2-1,NA,TRBV20-1,CSARFGSGSSYSEQFF,TGCAGTGCTAGGTTTGGTAGCGGGAGTAGCTACAGTGAGCAGTTCTTC
NA,TRBJ2-6,NA,TRBV21-1,CASSKAVFASGEPGANVLTF,TGTGCCAGCAGCAAAGCGGTGTTTGCGTCAGGGGAACCTGGGGCCAACGTCCTGACTTTC
NA,TRBJ2-1,NA,TRBV5-1,CASSLIAAFSYNEQFF,TGCGCCAGCAGCTTAATAGCGGCATTCTCCTACAATGAGCAGTTCTTC
NA,TRBJ2-3,NA,TRBV13,CASSLPGGAGPDTQYF,TGTGCCAGCAGTCTCCCTGGGGGGGCCGGGCCAGATACGCAGTATTTT
TRBD1,TRBJ1-6,NA,TRBV5-5,CASNPVGTDNSPLHF,TGTGCCAGCAACCCTGTCGGGACAGATAATTCACCCCTCCACTTT
NA,TRBJ1-2,NA,TRBV3-1,CASSQEVAVNYGYTF,TGTGCCAGCAGCCAAGAGGTTGCGGTTAACTATGGCTACACCTTC
TRBD2,TRBJ2-1,few,TRBV2,CASSGGTSKSEQFF,TGTGCCAGCAGTGGCGGGACTAGCAAAAGTGAGCAGTTCTTC
TRBD1,TRBJ2-7,NA,TRBV28,CASSHPGQTYEQYF,TGTGCCAGCAGTCACCCGGGACAGACCTACGAGCAGTACTTC
NA,TRBJ2-4,NA,TRBV6-6,CASSYSRSGETLDEQYF,TGTGCCAGCAGTTACTCGCGATCTGGGGAAACCTTGGATGAGCAGTACTTC
NA,TRBJ1-2,NA,TRBV30,CAWSEGVSGYTF,TGTGCCTGGAGTGAAGGGGTTAGTGGCTACACCTTC
TRBD1,TRBJ1-6,NA,TRBV20-1,CSADPRTGINSPLHF,TGCAGTGCTGACCCTCGGACAGGGATCAATTCACCCCTCCACTTT
NA,TRBJ2-5,NA,TRBV18,CASSRIGDTHQETQYF,TGTGCCAGCTCGCGCATTGGGGACACGCACCAAGAGACCCAGTACTTC
TRBD1,TRBJ1-2,NA,TRBV20-1,CSARRDRGQGYTF,TGCAGTGCCAGAAGAGACAGGGGGCAGGGCTACACCTTC
NA,TRBJ2-7,NA,TRBV29-1,CSVGASVGASYEQYF,TGCAGCGTTGGAGCATCGGTAGGTGCGTCCTACGAGCAGTACTTC
TRBD1,TRBJ1-4,few,TRBV7-2,CASRARTGGEKLFF,TGTGCCAGCAGGGCAAGGACAGGGGGCGAAAAACTGTTTTTT
TRBD2,TRBJ2-7,NA,TRBV27,CASSPGTSGRGEQYF,TGTGCCAGCAGTCCCGGGACTAGCGGGAGGGGCGAGCAGTACTTC
NA,TRBJ2-6,NA,TRBV3-1,CASSQTGGFSGANVLTF,TGTGCCAGCAGCCAAACTGGGGGATTCTCTGGGGCCAACGTCCTGACTTTC
NA,TRBJ1-5,few,TRBV7-2,CASSANVGNQPQHF,TGTGCCAGCAGCGCTAATGTAGGCAATCAGCCCCAGCATTTT
TRBD2,TRBJ2-5,few,TRBV10-3,CAITRTRNEQYF,TGTGCCATCACCCGGACTAGAAATGAGCAGTACTTC
NA,TRBJ1-5,NA,TRBV6-1,CASGPGHQNQPQHF,TGTGCCAGCGGACCGGGACACCAAAATCAGCCCCAGCATTTT
NA,TRBJ1-4,NA,TRBV6-5,CASSYSWSNEKLFF,TGTGCCAGCAGTTACTCGTGGTCTAATGAAAAACTGTTTTTT
NA,TRBJ1-5,NA,TRBV15,CATSRDLGGRGNQPQHF,TGTGCCACCAGCAGAGATTTGGGGGGCCGAGGCAATCAGCCCCAGCATTTT
NA,TRBJ1-1,NA,TRBV2,CASPLTENTEAFF,TGTGCCAGCCCGTTGACAGAGAACACTGAAGCTTTCTTT
TRBD2,TRBJ2-4,NA,TRBV6-5,CASSYASGKKNIQYF,TGTGCCAGCAGTTATGCTAGCGGAAAAAAAAACATTCAGTACTTC
TRBD1,TRBJ2-7,few,TRBV6-1,CASSALPSTGTGSYEQYF,TGTGCCAGCTCTGCCCTTCCCTCTACCGGGACAGGGTCCTACGAGCAGTACTTC
NA,TRBJ1-5,few,TRBV15,CATSRESLGEGNQPQHF,TGTGCCACCAGCAGAGAATCCCTGGGGGAAGGCAATCAGCCCCAGCATTTT
NA,TRBJ2-1,few,TRBV20-1,CSATQGAGWGEQFF,TGCAGTGCCACCCAGGGCGCCGGGTGGGGTGAGCAGTTCTTC
NA,TRBJ1-3,NA,TRBV10-3,CAISESTAGSFGNTIYF,TGTGCCATCAGTGAGTCGACTGCAGGGAGCTTTGGAAACACCATATATTTT
TRBD2,TRBJ2-5,NA,TRBV20-1,CSARNSGGAQETQYF,TGCAGTGCCCGGAATAGCGGGGGGGCACAAGAGACCCAGTACTTC
TRBD2,TRBJ2-1,few,TRBV5-1,CASSSNRLAGGPGEQFF,TGCGCCAGCAGCTCAAATCGACTAGCGGGAGGGCCGGGTGAGCAGTTCTTC
NA,TRBJ2-7,few,TRBV10-3,CAISEPQGKTYEQYF,TGTGCCATCAGTGAGCCTCAGGGGAAGACCTACGAGCAGTACTTC
TRBD1,TRBJ2-7,few,TRBV29-1,CSVVRGLSYEQYF,TGCAGCGTTGTAAGGGGGCTGTCCTACGAGCAGTACTTC
TRBD2,TRBJ2-5,NA,TRBV20-1,CSARGPSGGIAETQYF,TGCAGTGCTAGAGGGCCTAGCGGGGGGATCGCGGAGACCCAGTACTTC
NA,TRBJ2-3,few,TRBV12-3/TRBV12-4,CASSYVLAGDTQYF,TGTGCCAGCAGTTATGTCCTAGCAGGAGATACGCAGTATTTT
NA,TRBJ2-7,NA,TRBV4-1,CASSPSGTPSSYEQYF,TGCGCCAGCAGCCCATCGGGGACTCCAAGCTCCTACGAGCAGTACTTC
TRBD2,TRBJ2-3,NA,TRBV11-2,CASMLAGGSTDTQYF,TGTGCCAGCATGCTAGCGGGGGGTAGCACAGATACGCAGTATTTT
NA,TRBJ2-5,once,TRBV21-1,CASSKYVPGWETQYF,TGTGCCAGCAGCAAATATGTGCCAGGGTGGGAGACCCAGTACTTC
TRBD2,TRBJ2-1,NA,TRBV24-1,CATSDGGSHNEQFF,TGTGCCACCTCTGACGGCGGGAGTCACAATGAGCAGTTCTTC
NA,TRBJ2-7,NA,TRBV21-1,CASSKVGRGSYEQYF,NA
NA,TRBJ2-1,NA,TRBV7-9,CASSSALAYNEQFF,TGTGCCAGCAGCTCCGCGTTAGCCTACAATGAGCAGTTCTTC
TRBD1,TRBJ1-5,few,TRBV12-3/TRBV12-4,CASRQAGQSNQPQHF,TGTGCCAGCAGGCAAGCGGGACAGAGCAATCAGCCCCAGCATTTT
TRBD1,TRBJ1-1,NA,TRBV29-1,CSAPQGQKSEAFF,TGCAGCGCTCCTCAGGGACAGAAGTCTGAAGCTTTCTTT
TRBD1,TRBJ2-2,NA,TRBV28,CASRIQGYTGELFF,TGTGCCAGCAGAATACAGGGGTACACCGGGGAGCTGTTTTTT
NA,TRBJ1-1,NA,TRBV5-1,CASSLAGGVNTEAFF,TGTGCCAGCAGTTTAGCCGGAGGGGTGAACACTGAAGCTTTCTTT
NA,TRBJ1-6,NA,TRBV7-9,CASSSTGSPLHF,TGTGCCAGCAGCTCGACAGGTTCACCCCTCCACTTT
NA,TRBJ2-3,NA,TRBV5-1,CASSPGQLGGTDTQYF,TGCGCCAGCAGCCCAGGACAGCTAGGGGGCACAGATACGCAGTATTTT
NA,TRBJ2-1,few,TRBV7-9,CASSPRGRDYNEQFF,TGTGCCAGCAGCCCCCGGGGGCGGGACTACAATGAGCAGTTCTTC
NA,TRBJ2-1,few,TRBV7-2,CASSFEGAWNEQFF,TGTGCCAGCAGCTTCGAGGGCGCGTGGAATGAGCAGTTCTTC
NA,TRBJ2-1,NA,TRBV27,CASSPLARGQETQFF,TGTGCCAGCAGTCCACTTGCGCGAGGACAAGAGACCCAGTTCTTC
NA,TRBJ2-5,NA,TRBV2,CAGSYGGEQYF,TGTGCCGGCTCCTATGGCGGTGAGCAGTACTTC
TRBD2,TRBJ2-7,few,TRBV7-2,CASSSMGLAGVHEQYF,TGTGCCAGCAGCTCGATGGGACTAGCGGGAGTACACGAGCAGTACTTC
TRBD2,TRBJ2-7,many,TRBV29-1,CSVGSGTNEQYF,TGCAGCGTTGGTAGCGGGACCAACGAGCAGTACTTC
NA,TRBJ2-1,NA,TRBV12-5,CASGSFSGANYNEQFF,TGTGCTAGTGGTTCCTTCTCGGGAGCTAACTACAATGAGCAGTTCTTC
NA,TRBJ2-3,NA,TRBV20-1,CSATPITETRDTDTQYF,TGCAGTGCTACGCCGATTACCGAGACTAGAGACACAGATACGCAGTATTTT
NA,TRBJ2-2,NA,TRBV7-9,CASSSGTGGRSTGELFF,TGTGCCAGCAGCTCCGGGACGGGTGGGCGGAGCACCGGGGAGCTGTTTTTT